This is a list of T cell receptor beta chains from one sample in a study of CD8+ T cells in alopecia areata. Clones were read by immunoSEQ multiplex PCR, and TCRdb kept only the in-frame ones, dropping some. The repertoire has 150,000 or so clones, 80% to 90% of them found once; the top ten carry about 16%. The source material was CD8+ T cells sorted from blood, sampled at week 0. Every receptor here comes from a human donor with alopecia areata. CDR3s include the opening cysteine and the closing phenylalanine or tryptophan. D genes are given only for firm matches. Not every row has a clone size; where given, it reads once, few, many or a size class.

>NA|TRBV7-9|TRBD1|TRBJ2-7
TGTGCCAGCAGCGTGGGACAGCAAAAGTACTTC
CASSVGQQKYF
>NA|TRBV4-1|NA|TRBJ1-1
TGCGCCAGCAGCCAAGGAGGACGCCCTGAAGCTTTCTTT
CASSQGGRPEAFF
>NA|TRBV27|NA|TRBJ2-5
TGTGCCAGCAGTTTATTCGGAGAGACCCAGTACTTC
CASSLFGETQYF
>NA|TRBV29-1|TRBD2|TRBJ2-7
TGCAGCGTCCCCGGGCTAGCGGCCCCCTACGAGCAGTACTTC
CSVPGLAAPYEQYF
>NA|TRBV9|NA|TRBJ2-5
TGTGCCAGCAGCGTAGTAGATCAAGAGACCCAGTACTTC
CASSVVDQETQYF
>NA|TRBV5-1|NA|TRBJ1-2
TGCGCCAGCAGCTCCAGTGGGCCCCGCTATGGCTACACCTTC
CASSSSGPRYGYTF
>NA|TRBV6-6|TRBD1|TRBJ2-3
TGTGCCAGCAGTTACTCCGGGACAGGGAGCGCAGATACGCAGTATTTT
CASSYSGTGSADTQYF
>NA|TRBV5-1|NA|TRBJ2-1
TGCGCCAGCAGCCCGCTTGAGGCCCACAATGAGCAGTTCTTC
CASSPLEAHNEQFF
>NA|TRBV7-9|NA|TRBJ2-7
TGTGCCAGCAGCCCAGTCGGAGGGCCCTACGAGCAGTACTTC
CASSPVGGPYEQYF
>once|TRBV12-5|TRBD1|TRBJ2-5
TGTGCTAGTGGCTCCCGGGACAGGGGGTGGCAAGAGACCCAGTACTTC
CASGSRDRGWQETQYF
>few|TRBV5-4|NA|TRBJ2-1
TGTGCCAGCAGCTTGGGCGGACTTTCCTACAATGAGCAGTTCTTC
CASSLGGLSYNEQFF
>NA|TRBV29-1|NA|TRBJ1-1
TGCAGCGCGTGGACGGGGGAGAACACTGAAGCTTTCTTT
CSAWTGENTEAFF
>NA|TRBV7-9|NA|TRBJ2-7
TGTGCCAGCAGCGAAGCCTCATACTACGAGCAGTACTTC
CASSEASYYEQYF
>NA|TRBV7-2|NA|TRBJ2-3
TGTGCCAGCAGCTTAGCCGGGGGAAGCACAGATACGCAGTATTTT
CASSLAGGSTDTQYF
>NA|TRBV14|NA|TRBJ2-7
TGTGCCAGCAGCCATCCGGACGAGGGCCACTACGAGCAGTACTTC
CASSHPDEGHYEQYF
>NA|TRBV2|NA|TRBJ2-3
TGTGCCAGCAAGGAATTCACAGATACGCAGTATTTT
CASKEFTDTQYF
>NA|TRBV27|TRBD1|TRBJ2-1
TGTGCCAGCAGTAAACCGGGACAGTTGAGCGAGTTCTTC
CASSKPGQLSEFF
>once|TRBV7-9|TRBD2|TRBJ2-7
TGTGCCAGCAGCTCTAGCGGGAGGGGATTTAGTAACGGGCAGTACTTC
CASSSSGRGFSNGQYF
>NA|TRBV19|TRBD1|TRBJ2-1
TGTGCCAGTAGTATATTCGGGACAGGGACGTACAATGAGCAGTTCTTC
CASSIFGTGTYNEQFF
>NA|TRBV7-2|TRBD2|TRBJ2-1
TGTGCCAGCAGCTTAGCGTCTAGCGGGGGGGGGAATGAGCAGTTCTTC
CASSLASSGGGNEQFF
>NA|TRBV27|TRBD1|TRBJ1-5
TGTGCCAGCATGGACAGGGGGCGAAATCAGCCCCAGCATTTT
CASMDRGRNQPQHF
>few|TRBV19|NA|TRBJ2-3
TGTGCCAGTGGACACGAATTCACAGATACGCAGTATTTT
CASGHEFTDTQYF
>NA|TRBV30|NA|TRBJ2-2
TGTGCCTGGAGTGAGGTGGGGGCCGGGGAGCTGTTTTTT
CAWSEVGAGELFF
>NA|TRBV10-2|TRBD1|TRBJ2-7
TGCGCCAGCGGACCCCAAGAGGGACAGCCCTACGAGCAGTACTTC
CASGPQEGQPYEQYF
>NA|TRBV4-1|NA|TRBJ2-1
TGCGCCAGCAGCCAAGCCGCCGGGACACCTTTAAATGAGCAGTTCTTC
CASSQAAGTPLNEQFF
>NA|TRBV6-1|NA|TRBJ2-7
TGTGCCAGCAGGGCGGGGACCTACGAGCAGTACTTC
CASRAGTYEQYF
>NA|TRBV29-1|NA|TRBJ2-2
TGCAGCGTTGCCCGACCTCAAGACGGCGGGGAGCTGTTTTTT
CSVARPQDGGELFF
>NA|TRBV14|NA|TRBJ2-7
TGTGCCAGCAGCCAATATCTAACAGGCTTTGACCAGTACTTC
CASSQYLTGFDQYF
>NA|TRBV13|NA|TRBJ2-7
TGTGCCAGCAGCCTCGAATCCTACGAGCAGTACTTC
CASSLESYEQYF
>NA|TRBV19|NA|TRBJ2-1
TGTGCCAGTAGAGTCGGACGAGTAAATGAGCAGTTCTTC
CASRVGRVNEQFF
>NA|TRBV4-1|NA|TRBJ2-1
TGCGCCAGCAGCCAAGACGACCGCTCCTACAATGAGCAGTTCTTC
CASSQDDRSYNEQFF
>NA|TRBV7-2|NA|TRBJ1-2
TGTGCCAGCAGCGTACCTTACAGGGACTATAACTATGGCTACACCTTC
CASSVPYRDYNYGYTF
>NA|TRBV7-2|NA|TRBJ2-3
TGTGCCAGCAGCTTAGATGGGGTCGATACGCAGTATTTT
CASSLDGVDTQYF
>NA|TRBV4-1|NA|TRBJ2-6
TGCGCCAGCAGCCATAACAGGGGAGGCCTATCTGGGGCCAACGTCCTGACTTTC
CASSHNRGGLSGANVLTF
>NA|TRBV9|NA|TRBJ2-1
TGTGCCAGCAGCGTAGGGGGGGAGCTGGGTGAGCAGTTCTTC
CASSVGGELGEQFF
>NA|TRBV4-1|NA|TRBJ1-2
TGCGCCAGCAGCTCTTACCCGAACAGGGTGGACTATGGCTACACCTTC
CASSSYPNRVDYGYTF
>few|TRBV30|TRBD1|TRBJ1-2
TGTGCCTGGAGGGGACAGGAGAACTATGGCTACACCTTC
CAWRGQENYGYTF
>NA|TRBV7-6|TRBD2|TRBJ2-7
TGTGCCAGCAGCGGGGGGGAGCACGAGCAGTACTTC
CASSGGEHEQYF
>NA|TRBV7-8|NA|TRBJ2-3
TGTGCCAGCAGCTTGGTTGGGGTTACCACAGATACGCAGTATTTT
CASSLVGVTTDTQYF
>NA|TRBV11-2|NA|TRBJ1-1
TGTGCCAGCAGCTCATACGGACAGATGAACACTGAAGCTTTCTTT
CASSSYGQMNTEAFF
>NA|TRBV6-6|TRBD2|TRBJ2-7
TGTGCCAGCAGTTACTCCGGGCTAGCGGGAGCCCACGAGCAGTACTTC
CASSYSGLAGAHEQYF
>NA|TRBV7-9|NA|TRBJ2-5
TGTGCCAGCAGCCGCCCGGGGCAAGAGACCCAGTACTTC
CASSRPGQETQYF
>few|TRBV11-3|TRBD2|TRBJ2-1
TGTGCCAGCAGCCCTCGACTAGCGGGGTCCAATGAGCAGTTCTTC
CASSPRLAGSNEQFF
>NA|TRBV2|TRBD1|TRBJ1-2
TGTGCCAGCAGTGAAGTTGGGACAGGGATCAGCTATGGCTACACCTTC
CASSEVGTGISYGYTF
>NA|TRBV4-1|TRBD2|TRBJ2-2
TGCGCCAGCAGCCCGTTGACTAGCGGGTACACCGGGGAGCTGTTTTTT
CASSPLTSGYTGELFF